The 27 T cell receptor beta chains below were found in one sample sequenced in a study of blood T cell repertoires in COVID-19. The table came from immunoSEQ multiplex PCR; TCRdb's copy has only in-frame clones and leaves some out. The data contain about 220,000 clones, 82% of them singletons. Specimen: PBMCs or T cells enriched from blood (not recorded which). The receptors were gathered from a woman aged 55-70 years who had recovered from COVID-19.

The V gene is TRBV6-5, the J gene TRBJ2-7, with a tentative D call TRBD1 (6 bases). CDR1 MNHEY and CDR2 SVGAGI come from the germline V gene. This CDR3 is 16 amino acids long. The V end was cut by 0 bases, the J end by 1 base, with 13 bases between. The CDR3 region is CASSYSSTGSSYEQYF. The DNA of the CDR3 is TGTGCCAGCAGTTACTCGAGCACAGGGTCTTCCTACGAGCAGTACTTC.

The CDR3 spells CASSSVTGFGGYTF. The DNA for the CDR3 is TGTGCCAGCAGCTCCGTAACAGGGTTCGGGGGCTACACCTTC. The chain carries TRBV11-2 and TRBJ1-2; the D gene is possibly TRBD1 (6 bases). This CDR3 has 14 residues. The V gene lost 4 bases and the J gene lost 8 bases, with 17 bases spanning the gap. Germline assignment: CDR1 SGHAT and CDR2 FQNNGV.

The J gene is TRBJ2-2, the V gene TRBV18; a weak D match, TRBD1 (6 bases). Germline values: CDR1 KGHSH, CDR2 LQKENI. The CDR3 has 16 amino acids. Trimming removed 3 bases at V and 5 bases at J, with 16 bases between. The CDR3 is CASSPRWDTRTGELFF. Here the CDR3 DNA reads TGTGCCAGCTCACCCCGCTGGGACACTCGGACCGGGGAGCTGTTTTTT.

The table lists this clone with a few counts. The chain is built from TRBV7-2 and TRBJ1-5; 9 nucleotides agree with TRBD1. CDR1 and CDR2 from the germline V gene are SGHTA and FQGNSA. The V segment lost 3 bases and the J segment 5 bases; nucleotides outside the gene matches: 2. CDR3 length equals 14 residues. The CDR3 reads CASSFTGGHQPQHF. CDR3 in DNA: TGTGCCAGCAGCTTTACAGGGGGCCATCAGCCCCAGCATTTT.

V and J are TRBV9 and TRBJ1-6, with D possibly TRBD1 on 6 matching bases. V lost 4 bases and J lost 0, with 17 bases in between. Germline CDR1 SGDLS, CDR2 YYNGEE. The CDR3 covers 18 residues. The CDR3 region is CASSPRTASSSYNSPLHF. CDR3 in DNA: TGTGCCAGCAGCCCAAGGACAGCCTCCAGCTCCTATAATTCACCCCTCCACTTT.

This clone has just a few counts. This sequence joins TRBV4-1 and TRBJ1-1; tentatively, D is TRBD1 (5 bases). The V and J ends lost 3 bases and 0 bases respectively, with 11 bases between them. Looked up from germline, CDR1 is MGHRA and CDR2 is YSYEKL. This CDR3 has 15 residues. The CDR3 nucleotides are TGCGCCAGCAGCCACCCGGGCAGGGTGAACACTGAAGCTTTCTTT. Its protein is CASSHPGRVNTEAFF.

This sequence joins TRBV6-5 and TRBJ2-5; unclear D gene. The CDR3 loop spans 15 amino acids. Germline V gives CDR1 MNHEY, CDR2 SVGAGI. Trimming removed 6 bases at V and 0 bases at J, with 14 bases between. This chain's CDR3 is CASRVDIWYQETQYF. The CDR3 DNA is TGTGCCAGCAGGGTTGACATCTGGTACCAAGAGACCCAGTACTTC.

The CDR3 sequence: CASSVHRDRGSTNEKLFF. As DNA, the CDR3 is TGTGCCAGCAGCGTGCACCGGGACAGGGGGTCAACTAATGAAAAACTGTTTTTT. V is TRBV5-8 and J is TRBJ1-4, with 11 bases lining up with TRBD1. Trimming removed 4 bases from V and 0 bases from J; junction bases left unmatched: 8. In germline, CDR1 is SGHTS, CDR2 YDEGEE. The CDR3 extends over 18 amino acids.

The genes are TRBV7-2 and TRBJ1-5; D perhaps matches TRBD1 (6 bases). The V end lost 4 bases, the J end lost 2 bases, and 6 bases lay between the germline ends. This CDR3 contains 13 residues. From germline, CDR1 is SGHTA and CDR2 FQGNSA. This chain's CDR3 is CASSYRGNQPQHF. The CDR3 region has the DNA TGTGCCAGCAGCTACAGGGGCAATCAGCCCCAGCATTTT. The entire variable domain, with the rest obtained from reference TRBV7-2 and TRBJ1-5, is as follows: GAGVSQSPSNKVTEKGKDVELRCDPISGHTALYWYRQSLGQGLEFLIYFQGNSAPDKSGLPSDRFSAERTGGSVSTLTIQRTQQEDSAVYLCASSYRGNQPQHFGDGTRLSIL.

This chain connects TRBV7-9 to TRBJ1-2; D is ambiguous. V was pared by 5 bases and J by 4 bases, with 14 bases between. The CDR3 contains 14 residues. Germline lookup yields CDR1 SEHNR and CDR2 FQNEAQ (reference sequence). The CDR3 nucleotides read TGTGCCAGCAGCCCCGAGTCCTCAGGCTATGGCTACACCTTC. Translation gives CASSPESSGYGYTF.

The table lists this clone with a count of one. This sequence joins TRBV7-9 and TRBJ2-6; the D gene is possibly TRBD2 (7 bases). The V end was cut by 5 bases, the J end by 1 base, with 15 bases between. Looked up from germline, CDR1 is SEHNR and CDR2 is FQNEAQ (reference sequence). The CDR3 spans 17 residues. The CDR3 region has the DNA TGTGCCAGCAGCCAGTGGGGGGGCGCGTCTGGGGCCAACGTCCTGACTTTC. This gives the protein CASSQWGGASGANVLTF.

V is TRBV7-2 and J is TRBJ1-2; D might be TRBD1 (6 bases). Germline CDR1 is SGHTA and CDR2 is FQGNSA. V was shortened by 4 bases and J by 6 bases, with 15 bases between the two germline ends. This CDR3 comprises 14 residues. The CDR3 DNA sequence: TGTGCCAGCAGCTATTACGACAGGACTGATGGCTACACCTTC. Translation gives CASSYYDRTDGYTF.

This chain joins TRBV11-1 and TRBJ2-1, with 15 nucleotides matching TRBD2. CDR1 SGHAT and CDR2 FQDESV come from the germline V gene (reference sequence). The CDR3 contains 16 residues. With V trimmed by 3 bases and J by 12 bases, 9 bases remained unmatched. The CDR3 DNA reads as TGTGCCAGCAGCTTCCCTGGACTAGCGGGAGGGCCCGGGCAGTTCTTC. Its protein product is CASSFPGLAGGPGQFF.

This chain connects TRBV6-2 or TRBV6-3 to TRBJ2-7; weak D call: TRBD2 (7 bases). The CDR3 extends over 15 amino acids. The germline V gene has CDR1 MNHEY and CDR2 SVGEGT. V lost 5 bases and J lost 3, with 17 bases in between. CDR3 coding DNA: TGTGCCAGCAGTCAGATCGGGGAGGGGGTCTACGAGCAGTACTTC. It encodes CASSQIGEGVYEQYF.

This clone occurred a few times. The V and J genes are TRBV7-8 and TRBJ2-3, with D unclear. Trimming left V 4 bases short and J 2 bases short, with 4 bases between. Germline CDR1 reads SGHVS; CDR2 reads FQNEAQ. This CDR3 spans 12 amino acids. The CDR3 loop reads CASSSSTDTQYF. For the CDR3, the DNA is TGTGCCAGCAGCTCTTCCACAGATACGCAGTATTTT.

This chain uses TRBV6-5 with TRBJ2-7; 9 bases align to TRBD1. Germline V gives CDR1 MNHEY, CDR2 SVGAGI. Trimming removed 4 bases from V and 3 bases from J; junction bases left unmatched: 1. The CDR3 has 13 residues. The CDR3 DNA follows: TGTGCCAGCAGTTGGGACAGGGACTACGAGCAGTACTTC. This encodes CASSWDRDYEQYF.

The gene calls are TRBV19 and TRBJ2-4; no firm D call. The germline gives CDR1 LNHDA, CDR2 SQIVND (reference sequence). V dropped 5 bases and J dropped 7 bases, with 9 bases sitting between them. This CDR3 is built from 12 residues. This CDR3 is CASSLERNIQYF. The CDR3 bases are TGTGCCAGTAGTCTCGAGAGGAACATTCAGTACTTC.

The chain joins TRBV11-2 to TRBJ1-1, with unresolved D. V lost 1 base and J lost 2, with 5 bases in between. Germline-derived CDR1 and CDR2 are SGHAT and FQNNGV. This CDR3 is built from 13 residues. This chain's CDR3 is CASSLGHNTEAFF. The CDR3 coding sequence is TGTGCCAGCAGCTTAGGGCATAACACTGAAGCTTTCTTT.

This chain's CDR3 is CASSQARLSNQPQHF. The DNA for the CDR3 is TGTGCCAGTAGCCAAGCAAGACTTAGCAATCAGCCCCAGCATTTT. V gene TRBV19 combines with J gene TRBJ1-5, with unresolved D. Trimming cost V 6 bases and J 0 bases, with 12 bases left between them. In germline, CDR1 is LNHDA, CDR2 SQIVND (reference sequence). The CDR3 contains 15 residues.

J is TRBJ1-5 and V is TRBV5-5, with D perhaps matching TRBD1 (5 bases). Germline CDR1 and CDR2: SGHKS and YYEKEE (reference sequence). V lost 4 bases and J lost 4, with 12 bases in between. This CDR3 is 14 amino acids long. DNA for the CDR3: TGTGCCAGCAGCGCCTTGGGGGGAAATCAGCCCCAGCATTTT. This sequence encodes CASSALGGNQPQHF.

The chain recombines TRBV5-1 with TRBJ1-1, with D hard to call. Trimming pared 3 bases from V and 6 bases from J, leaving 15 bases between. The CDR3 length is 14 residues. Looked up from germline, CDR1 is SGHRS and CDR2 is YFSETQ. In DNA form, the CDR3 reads TGCGCCAGCAGCTCTTCCGGGGTCTACCCTGAAGCTTTCTTT. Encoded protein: CASSSSGVYPEAFF.

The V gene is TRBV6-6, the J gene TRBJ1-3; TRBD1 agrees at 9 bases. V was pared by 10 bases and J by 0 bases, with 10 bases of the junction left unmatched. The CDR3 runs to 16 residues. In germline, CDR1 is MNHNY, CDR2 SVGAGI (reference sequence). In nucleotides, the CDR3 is TGTGCCACCGACAGGGGGTTCTCCGGCTCTGGAAACACCATATATTTT. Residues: CATDRGFSGSGNTIYF.

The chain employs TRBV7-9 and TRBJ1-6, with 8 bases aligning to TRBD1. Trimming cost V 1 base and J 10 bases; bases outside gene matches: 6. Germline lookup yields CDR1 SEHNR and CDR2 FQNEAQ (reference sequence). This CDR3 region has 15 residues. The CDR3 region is CASSLEAGGGSPLHF. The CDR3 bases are TGTGCCAGCAGCTTAGAGGCAGGGGGCGGATCACCCCTCCACTTT.

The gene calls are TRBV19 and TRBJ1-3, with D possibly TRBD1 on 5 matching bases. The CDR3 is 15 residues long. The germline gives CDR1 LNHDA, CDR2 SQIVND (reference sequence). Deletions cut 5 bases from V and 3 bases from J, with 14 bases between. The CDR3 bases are TGTGCCAGTAGTCGACAGTTGCAGGGTGGAAACACCATATATTTT. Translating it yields CASSRQLQGGNTIYF.

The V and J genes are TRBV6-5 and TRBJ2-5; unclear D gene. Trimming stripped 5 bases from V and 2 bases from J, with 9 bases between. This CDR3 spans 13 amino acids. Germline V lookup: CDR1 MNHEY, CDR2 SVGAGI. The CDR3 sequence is CASSRKQQETQYF. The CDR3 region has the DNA TGTGCCAGCAGTCGCAAACAGCAAGAGACCCAGTACTTC.

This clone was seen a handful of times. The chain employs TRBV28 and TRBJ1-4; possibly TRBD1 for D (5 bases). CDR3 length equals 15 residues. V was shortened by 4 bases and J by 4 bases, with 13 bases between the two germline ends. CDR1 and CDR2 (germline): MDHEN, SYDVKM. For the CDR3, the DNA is TGTGCCAGCAGTTCGATGGGGAGGGGTAATGAAAAACTGTTTTTT. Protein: CASSSMGRGNEKLFF.

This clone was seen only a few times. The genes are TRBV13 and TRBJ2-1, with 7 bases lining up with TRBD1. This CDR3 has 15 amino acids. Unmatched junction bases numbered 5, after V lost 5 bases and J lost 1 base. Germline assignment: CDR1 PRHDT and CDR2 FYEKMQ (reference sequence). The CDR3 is CASSPRQGSYNEQFF. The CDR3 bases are TGTGCCAGCAGCCCTAGACAGGGTTCCTACAATGAGCAGTTCTTC.